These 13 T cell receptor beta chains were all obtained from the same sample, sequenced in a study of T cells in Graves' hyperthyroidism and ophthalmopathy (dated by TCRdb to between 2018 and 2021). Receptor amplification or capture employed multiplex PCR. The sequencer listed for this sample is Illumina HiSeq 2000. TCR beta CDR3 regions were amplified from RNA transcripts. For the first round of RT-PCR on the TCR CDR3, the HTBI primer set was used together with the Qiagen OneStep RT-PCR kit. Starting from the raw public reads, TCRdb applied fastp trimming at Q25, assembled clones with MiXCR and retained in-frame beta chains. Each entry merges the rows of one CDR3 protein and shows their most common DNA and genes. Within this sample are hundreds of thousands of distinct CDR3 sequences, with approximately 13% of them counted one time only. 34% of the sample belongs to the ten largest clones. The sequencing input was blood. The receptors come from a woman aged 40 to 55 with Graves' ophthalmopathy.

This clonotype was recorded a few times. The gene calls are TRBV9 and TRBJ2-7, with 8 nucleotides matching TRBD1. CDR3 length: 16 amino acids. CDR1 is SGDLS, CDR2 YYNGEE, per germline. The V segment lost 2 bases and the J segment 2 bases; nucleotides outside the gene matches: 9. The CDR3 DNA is TGTGCCAGCAGCGTCCAGCCCCAACAGGGGGCCTACGAGCAGTACTTC. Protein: CASSVQPQQGAYEQYF.

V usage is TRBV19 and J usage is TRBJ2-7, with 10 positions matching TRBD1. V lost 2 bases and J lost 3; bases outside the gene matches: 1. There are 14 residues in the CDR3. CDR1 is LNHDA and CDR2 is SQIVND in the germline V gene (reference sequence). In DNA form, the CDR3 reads TGTGCCAGTAGTATACGGGACAGGGGCTACGAGCAGTACTTC. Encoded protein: CASSIRDRGYEQYF. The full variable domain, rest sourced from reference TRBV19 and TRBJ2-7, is DGGITQSPKYLFRKEGQNVTLSCEQNLNHDAMYWYRQDPGQGLRLIYYSQIVNDFQKGDIAEGYSVSREKKESFPLTVTSAQKNPTAFYLCASSIRDRGYEQYFGPGTRLTVT.

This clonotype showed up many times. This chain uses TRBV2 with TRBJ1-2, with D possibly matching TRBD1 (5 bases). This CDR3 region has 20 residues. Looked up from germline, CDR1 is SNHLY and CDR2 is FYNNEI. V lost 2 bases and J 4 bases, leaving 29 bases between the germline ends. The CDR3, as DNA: TGTGCCAGCAGTGAAACGGGATTGGGTCGTAGGGGCGCAGTTATCTATGGCTACACCTTC. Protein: CASSETGLGRRGAVIYGYTF.

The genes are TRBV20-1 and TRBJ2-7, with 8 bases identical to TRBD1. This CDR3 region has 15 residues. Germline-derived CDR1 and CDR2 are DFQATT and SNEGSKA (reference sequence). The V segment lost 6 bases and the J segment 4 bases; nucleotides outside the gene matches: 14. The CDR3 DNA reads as TGCAGTGCCAAAAGCCCCCAGGGGGCGACGTACGAGCAGTACTTC. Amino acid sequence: CSAKSPQGATYEQYF.

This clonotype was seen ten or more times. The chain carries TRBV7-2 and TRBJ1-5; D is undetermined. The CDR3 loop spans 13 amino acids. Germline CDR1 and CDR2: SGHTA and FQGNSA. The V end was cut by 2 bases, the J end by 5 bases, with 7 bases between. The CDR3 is CASSLTGDQPQHF. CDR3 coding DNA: TGTGCCAGCAGCTTAACTGGCGATCAGCCCCAGCATTTT.

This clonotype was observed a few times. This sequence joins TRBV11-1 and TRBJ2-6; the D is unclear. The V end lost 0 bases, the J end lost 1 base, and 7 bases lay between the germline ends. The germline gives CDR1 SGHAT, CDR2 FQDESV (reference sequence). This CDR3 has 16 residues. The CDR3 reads CASSLARGSGANVLTF. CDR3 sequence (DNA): TGTGCCAGCAGCTTAGCGCGTGGGTCTGGGGCCAACGTCCTGACTTTC.

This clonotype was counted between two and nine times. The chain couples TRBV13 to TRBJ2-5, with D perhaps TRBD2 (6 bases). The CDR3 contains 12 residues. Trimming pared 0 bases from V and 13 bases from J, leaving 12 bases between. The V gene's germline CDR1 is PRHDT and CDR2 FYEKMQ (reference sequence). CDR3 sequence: CASSLGRDRPYF. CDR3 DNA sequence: TGTGCCAGCAGCTTAGGGCGGGATAGACCGTACTTC.

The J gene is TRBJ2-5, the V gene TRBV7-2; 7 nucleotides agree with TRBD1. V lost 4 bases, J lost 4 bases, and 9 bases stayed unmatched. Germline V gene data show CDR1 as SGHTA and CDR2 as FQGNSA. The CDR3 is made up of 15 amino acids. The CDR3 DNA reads TGTGCCAGCAGCTCTAGCCGGCGGACAGGAGAGACCCAGTACTTC. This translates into CASSSSRRTGETQYF. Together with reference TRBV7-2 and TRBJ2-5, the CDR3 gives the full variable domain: GAGVSQSPSNKVTEKGKDVELRCDPISGHTALYWYRQSLGQGLEFLIYFQGNSAPDKSGLPSDRFSAERTGGSVSTLTIQRTQQEDSAVYLCASSSSRRTGETQYFGPGTRLLVL.

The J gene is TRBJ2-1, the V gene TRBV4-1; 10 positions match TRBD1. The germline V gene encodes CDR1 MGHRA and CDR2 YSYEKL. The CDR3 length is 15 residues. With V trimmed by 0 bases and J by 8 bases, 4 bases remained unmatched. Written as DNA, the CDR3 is TGCGCCAGCAGCCAAGATGGACAGGGGGTAGATGAGCAGTTCTTC. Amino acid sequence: CASSQDGQGVDEQFF.

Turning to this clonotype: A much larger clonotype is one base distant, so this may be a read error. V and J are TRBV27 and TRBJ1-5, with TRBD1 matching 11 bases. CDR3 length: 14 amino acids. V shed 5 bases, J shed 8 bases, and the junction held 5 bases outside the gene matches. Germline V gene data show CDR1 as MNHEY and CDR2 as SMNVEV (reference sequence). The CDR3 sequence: CASSGTGGEEPQHF. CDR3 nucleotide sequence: TGTGCCAGCAGTGGGACAGGGGGTGAGGAGCCCCAGCATTTT.

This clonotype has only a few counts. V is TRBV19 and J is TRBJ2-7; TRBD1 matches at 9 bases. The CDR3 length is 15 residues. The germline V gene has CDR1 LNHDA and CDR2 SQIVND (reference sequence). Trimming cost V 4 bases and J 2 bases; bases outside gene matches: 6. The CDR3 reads CASSSFRQGAYEQYF. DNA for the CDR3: TGTGCCAGTAGTAGCTTTCGACAGGGGGCCTACGAGCAGTACTTC. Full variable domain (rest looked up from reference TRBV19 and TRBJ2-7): DGGITQSPKYLFRKEGQNVTLSCEQNLNHDAMYWYRQDPGQGLRLIYYSQIVNDFQKGDIAEGYSVSREKKESFPLTVTSAQKNPTAFYLCASSSFRQGAYEQYFGPGTRLTVT.

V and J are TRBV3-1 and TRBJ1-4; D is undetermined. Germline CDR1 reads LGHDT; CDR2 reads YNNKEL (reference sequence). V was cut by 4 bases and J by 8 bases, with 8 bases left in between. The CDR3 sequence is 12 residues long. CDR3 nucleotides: TGTGCCAGCAGCCTTAAGGGAGAAAAACTGTTTTTT. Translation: CASSLKGEKLFF.

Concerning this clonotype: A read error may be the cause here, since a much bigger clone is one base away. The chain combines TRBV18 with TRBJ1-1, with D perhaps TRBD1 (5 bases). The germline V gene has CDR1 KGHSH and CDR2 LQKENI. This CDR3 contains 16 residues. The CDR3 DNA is TGTGCCAGCTCACCACCGGTTAGGGGCAAGAACACTAAAGCTTTCTTT. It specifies CASSPPVRGKNTKAFF.